The T cell receptor (beta chain) under discussion was sequenced for a study of CD8 T cells in ankylosing spondylitis. Germline V gene sequence: CDR1 MNHNS, CDR2 SASEGT. The CDR3 length is 15 residues. V lost 7 bases, J lost 6 bases, and 10 bases stayed unmatched. From the 5' RACE reads, TCRdb called clonotypes with MiXCR, one entry per CDR3 protein. This sample has 350,000 to 400,000 distinct CDR3 sequences, with roughly 22% found just once. This clonotype was detected a few times. The source is a male donor with ankylosing spondylitis or in good health (not recorded which). The sequencing input was blood, either unsorted or a sorted T cell fraction (not recorded which). The rearrangement uses TRBV6-1 and TRBJ2-3; 10 bases fit TRBD2. Here the CDR3 DNA reads TGTGCCAGCACCAACGGGGGACTAGCGTCGGATACGCAGTATTTT. This codes for CASTNGGLASDTQYF.